Presented here are 8 T cell receptor beta chains from one specimen sequenced in a study of cytomegalovirus exposure and HLA in healthy donors. Using immunoSEQ multiplex PCR, the repertoire was profiled, and TCRdb retains in-frame clones only, with some absent. Of approximately 110,000 clones listed, about 90% are singletons. What was sequenced was PBMCs. The receptors were gathered from a woman in her late teens or twenties in good health and CMV-seronegative.

The V gene is TRBV4-1, the J gene TRBJ2-1; 11 bases line up with TRBD2. The CDR3 covers 19 residues. Per germline, CDR1 MGHRA and CDR2 YSYEKL. J gave up 0 bases and V 2 bases, and 9 bases lay outside the gene matches. Here the CDR3 reads CASSQHLLAGGSSYNEQFF. The CDR3 DNA follows: TGCGCCAGCAGCCAACACCTTCTAGCGGGGGGCTCCTCCTACAATGAGCAGTTCTTC.

The chain has TRBV4-2 and TRBJ2-3; 12 nucleotides match TRBD2. There are 15 residues in the CDR3. Unmatched junction bases numbered 3, after V lost 3 bases and J lost 5 bases. CDR1 is LGHNA and CDR2 is YNFKEQ in the germline V gene. CDR3 residues: CASSQLAGGRDTQYF. CDR3 DNA: TGTGCCAGCAGCCAGCTAGCGGGGGGGAGAGATACGCAGTATTTT.

This clone was counted once. The chain links TRBV6-6 to TRBJ2-5; D gene uncertain. Germline loops: CDR1 MNHNY, CDR2 SVGAGI (reference sequence). Trimming took off 5 bases at V and 1 base at J, with 11 bases between the two ends. The length of the CDR3 is 14 residues. CDR3 amino acids: CASSQSAAQETQYF. The CDR3 nucleotides are TGTGCCAGCAGTCAGTCGGCGGCCCAAGAGACCCAGTACTTC.

V is TRBV30 and J is TRBJ2-5; maybe TRBD1 (6 bases). The V gene's germline CDR1 is GTSNPN and CDR2 SVGIG (reference sequence). Trimming shortened V by 2 bases and J by 4 bases, and 14 bases separated the two germline ends. This CDR3 is built from 14 residues. The CDR3 here is CAWSLTGDRETQYF. The DNA for the CDR3 is TGTGCCTGGAGTTTGACAGGTGATCGAGAGACCCAGTACTTC.

The V gene is TRBV28, the J gene TRBJ2-1; D unclear. The CDR3 sequence is 13 residues long. The germline V and J ends were trimmed by 6 bases and 15 bases, with 21 bases remaining between them. The germline V gene has CDR1 MDHEN and CDR2 SYDVKM. CDR3 nucleotides: TGTGCCAGCAGCTCCTTAAACCTACGATTCACGTTCTTC. Protein: CASSSLNLRFTFF.

This chain uses TRBV7-9 with TRBJ2-1; 7 bases are shared with TRBD1. J gave up 9 bases and V 7 bases, and 3 bases lay outside the gene matches. CDR1 is SEHNR and CDR2 is FQNEAQ in the germline V gene (reference sequence). This CDR3 region has 11 residues. In DNA, the CDR3 is TGTGCCAGCATGACAGGGATTGAGCAGTTCTTC. It encodes CASMTGIEQFF.

The chain is built from TRBV5-6 and TRBJ1-1; 11 bases are shared with TRBD1. The germline V gene encodes CDR1 SGHDT and CDR2 YYEEEE. The CDR3 is 16 amino acids. Losses at the gene ends were 3 bases for V and 4 bases for J; bases not matched to a gene: 8. CDR3 amino acids: CASSSETGTGGTEAFF. The CDR3 DNA sequence: TGTGCCAGCAGCTCAGAGACCGGGACAGGGGGCACTGAAGCTTTCTTT.

The chain uses TRBV19 and TRBJ2-6, with D perhaps TRBD1 (6 bases). This CDR3 spans 16 amino acids. V was trimmed by 7 bases and J by 1 base, leaving 14 bases between them. Germline CDR1 reads LNHDA; CDR2 reads SQIVND (reference sequence). CDR3 loop: CASKAGEWSGANVLTF. CDR3 bases: TGTGCCAGTAAGGCAGGGGAATGGTCTGGGGCCAACGTCCTGACTTTC.